These 20 T cell receptor beta chains were all obtained from the same sample, sequenced in a study of cytomegalovirus exposure and HLA in healthy donors. The primer mix had 60 Vbeta and 13 Jbeta primers. The table came from immunoSEQ multiplex PCR; TCRdb's copy has only in-frame clones and leaves some out. The sample lists nearly 95,000 clones, 75% to 80% seen once, with under 4% in the top ten. The specimen was PBMCs. The receptor set was obtained from a woman in her thirties or forties in good health and CMV-seronegative.

The chain employs TRBV30 and TRBJ1-5, with D unresolved. The CDR3 sequence is 14 residues long. In germline, CDR1 is GTSNPN, CDR2 SVGIG (reference sequence). The germline V and J ends were trimmed by 1 base and 2 bases, with 9 bases remaining between them. The CDR3 region is CAWSDTGGNQPQHF. The CDR3 DNA follows: TGTGCCTGGAGTGATACCGGGGGCAATCAGCCCCAGCATTTT.

The chain recombines TRBV9 with TRBJ1-4, with a tentative D call TRBD1 (5 bases). The CDR3 loop spans 15 amino acids. The V gene's germline CDR1 is SGDLS and CDR2 YYNGEE. V was shortened by 4 bases and J by 8 bases, with 18 bases between the two germline ends. In DNA, the CDR3 is TGTGCCAGCAGCATTGACGGAAACGGGGGAGAAAAACTGTTTTTT. It encodes CASSIDGNGGEKLFF. The variable domain in full, completed from reference TRBV9 and TRBJ1-4, reads DSGVTQTPKHLITATGQRVTLRCSPRSGDLSVYWYQQSLDQGLQFLIQYYNGEERAKGNILERFSAQQFPDLHSELNLSSLELGDSALYFCASSIDGNGGEKLFFGSGTQLSVL.

V is TRBV6-1 and J is TRBJ1-4; 7 bases are shared with TRBD1. V shed 5 bases, J shed 8 bases, and the junction held 8 bases outside the gene matches. The length of the CDR3 is 14 residues. Looked up from germline, CDR1 is MNHNS and CDR2 is SASEGT. The CDR3 reads CASSTTGNREKLFF. The CDR3 DNA reads TGTGCCAGCAGTACGACAGGGAATAGGGAAAAACTGTTTTTT.

The chain combines TRBV5-4 with TRBJ2-5, with no clear D. Germline values: CDR1 SGHNT, CDR2 YYREEE (reference sequence). Between the trimmed V and J ends, which lost 0 bases and 5 bases, there was a span of 8 bases. The CDR3 sequence is 13 residues long. CDR3 protein: CASSLAGAETQYF. Here the CDR3 DNA reads TGTGCCAGCAGCTTGGCCGGAGCGGAGACCCAGTACTTC.

The chain employs TRBV6-5 and TRBJ2-7; D is perhaps TRBD1 (6 bases). V lost 1 base and J lost 4, with 17 bases in between. This CDR3 is 16 amino acids long. CDR1 is MNHEY and CDR2 is SVGAGI in the germline V gene. For the CDR3, the DNA is TGTGCCAGCAGTTACTTACAGGGATCGGACAAATACGAGCAGTACTTC. Protein: CASSYLQGSDKYEQYF.

The rearrangement joins TRBV14 to TRBJ2-7; tentatively, D is TRBD1 (5 bases). This CDR3 is built from 15 residues. Germline CDR1 and CDR2: SGHDN and FVKESK. V was pared by 0 bases and J by 2 bases, with 11 bases between. CDR3 coding DNA: TGTGCCAGCAGCCAAGATTGGGCCAGGGCCTACGAGCAGTACTTC. It yields the protein CASSQDWARAYEQYF.

With respect to this clone: An end of the junction does not agree with germline; a read error may underlie this. The V call is TRBV7-7, the J call TRBJ2-3, with 8 bases that match TRBD2. CDR3 length: 15 amino acids. Germline assignment: CDR1 SSHAT and CDR2 FNYEAQ (reference sequence). The CDR3 spells CASSLGSGGTDTQYF. CDR3 nucleotides: TGTGCTAGCAGCTTAGGTAGCGGGGGCACAGATACGCAGTATTTT.

The genes are TRBV5-4 and TRBJ1-2; 9 bases agree with TRBD1. The V segment lost 2 bases and the J segment 0 bases; nucleotides outside the gene matches: 2. The CDR3 length is 15 residues. Per germline, CDR1 SGHNT and CDR2 YYREEE (reference sequence). CDR3 bases: TGTGCCAGCAGCTTACAGGGGGCCACTAACTATGGCTACACCTTC. Translation gives CASSLQGATNYGYTF.

This chain uses TRBV7-6 with TRBJ1-3, with 7 bases fitting TRBD1. The CDR3 loop spans 15 amino acids. V dropped 2 bases and J dropped 4; count of bases not matched to a gene: 5. Germline lookup yields CDR1 SGHVS and CDR2 FNYEAQ. The CDR3, as DNA: TGTGCCAGCAGCTTAACAGGGGTTACGGGAAACACCATATATTTT. Protein sequence: CASSLTGVTGNTIYF.

V usage is TRBV6-5 and J usage is TRBJ2-7; D unclear. V lost 2 bases to trimming and J lost 3 bases, with 11 bases between them. Germline lookup yields CDR1 MNHEY and CDR2 SVGAGI. This CDR3 region has 14 residues. As DNA, the CDR3 is TGTGCCAGCAGTTACGGCAGGCTATACTACGAGCAGTACTTC. Translated, it gives CASSYGRLYYEQYF.

The CDR3 DNA reads as TGTGCCAGCAGCTTAGTAGGGGGGGCTAGCACTGAAGCTTTCTTT. It codes for CASSLVGGASTEAFF. The chain uses TRBV11-2 and TRBJ1-1; maybe TRBD1 (6 bases). V was shortened by 1 base and J by 4 bases, with 13 bases between the two germline ends. CDR3 size: 15 residues. Germline CDR1 reads SGHAT; CDR2 reads FQNNGV.

V and J are TRBV30 and TRBJ2-3, with 8 bases lining up with TRBD1. From germline, CDR1 is GTSNPN and CDR2 SVGIG (reference sequence). V shed 3 bases and J 2 bases; nucleotides not matched to a gene: 10. The CDR3 loop spans 16 amino acids. The CDR3 sequence: CAWRSTGVGITDTQYF. The CDR3, as DNA: TGTGCCTGGAGGTCGACAGGGGTCGGGATCACAGATACGCAGTATTTT.

The genes are TRBV18 and TRBJ1-1, with 10 bases aligning to TRBD1. The CDR3 totals 16 residues. Unmatched junction bases numbered 8, after V lost 3 bases and J lost 4 bases. Germline loops: CDR1 KGHSH, CDR2 LQKENI. The CDR3 nucleotides read TGTGCCAGCTCACCTGGGACAGGGGTAACTAGCACTGAAGCTTTCTTT. Amino acid sequence: CASSPGTGVTSTEAFF.

The chain employs TRBV29-1 and TRBJ2-4, with a weak D call TRBD1 (6 bases). Trimming left V 2 bases short and J 1 base short, with 6 bases between. Germline V gives CDR1 SQVTM, CDR2 ANQGSEA. This CDR3 comprises 13 residues. CDR3 region: CSVEQGAKNIQYF. CDR3 bases: TGCAGCGTTGAACAGGGGGCCAAAAACATTCAGTACTTC.

V and J are TRBV30 and TRBJ1-3; no clear D gene. Trimming pared 1 base from V and 0 bases from J, leaving 4 bases between. There are 13 residues in the CDR3. The germline gives CDR1 GTSNPN, CDR2 SVGIG (reference sequence). The CDR3 sequence is CAWSGSSGNTIYF. CDR3 sequence (DNA): TGTGCCTGGAGTGGGAGCTCTGGAAACACCATATATTTT.

The rearrangement links TRBV5-4 to TRBJ1-1, with D perhaps TRBD1 (5 bases). V was shortened by 0 bases and J by 5 bases, with 17 bases between the two germline ends. This CDR3 spans 16 amino acids. Germline-derived CDR1 and CDR2 are SGHNT and YYREEE (reference sequence). CDR3 nucleotide sequence: TGTGCCAGCAGCTTGGCGGGGGGATCTTTGGGTACTGAAGCTTTCTTT. Protein sequence: CASSLAGGSLGTEAFF.

This clone is a singleton in its sample. The rearrangement links TRBV2 to TRBJ2-5; D possibly corresponds to TRBD2 (6 bases). Germline loops: CDR1 SNHLY, CDR2 FYNNEI. The CDR3 length is 13 residues. V shed 10 bases and J shed 5 bases, with 17 bases lying between them. In DNA form, the CDR3 reads TGTGCCACCGTGGACGGGGGTGGGGAGACCCAGTACTTC. This sequence encodes CATVDGGGETQYF.

The V and J genes are TRBV4-3 and TRBJ1-1, with no clear D. The V gene lost 1 base and the J gene lost 7 bases, with 7 bases spanning the gap. The CDR3 sequence is 12 residues long. CDR1 is LGHNA and CDR2 is YSLEER in the germline V gene. For the CDR3, the DNA is TGCGCCAGCAGCCAAGTTTACGGTGAAGCTTTCTTT. Its translation is CASSQVYGEAFF.

V usage is TRBV4-1 and J usage is TRBJ1-2, with D possibly TRBD1 on 5 matching bases. The CDR3 sequence is 16 residues long. Per the germline V gene, CDR1 is MGHRA and CDR2 is YSYEKL. Trimming removed 4 bases from V and 2 bases from J, with 17 bases in between. The chain's CDR3 is CASSLNSGQSNYGYTF. The CDR3 bases are TGCGCCAGCAGCCTCAACTCAGGACAATCCAACTATGGCTACACCTTC.

This clone was detected a few times. The genes are TRBV4-3 and TRBJ2-2, with TRBD1 matching over 7 bases. This CDR3 contains 15 residues. Trimming at V came to 0 bases and at J to 6 bases, leaving 4 bases not matched to a gene. Germline loops: CDR1 LGHNA, CDR2 YSLEER. CDR3 nucleotide sequence: TGCGCCAGCAGCCAAGAAACAGGGGTCGCCGGGGAGCTGTTTTTT. It translates to CASSQETGVAGELFF.